One and the same sample provided the 20 T cell receptor beta chains below, sequenced in a study of shared clonotypes between healthy human individuals. CD45RO-negative CD8 cells positively selected for CCR7 made up the naive population, which excluded terminally differentiated effector memory CD45RA+ cells. Only in-frame clones appear in the TCRdb table, and some are missing; sequencing was by immunoSEQ multiplex PCR. The sample lists approximately 590,000 clones, 95% to 96% seen once, with roughly 0.1% in the top ten. Sequencing was done on a sample of naive CD8+ T cells sorted from blood. The source of these receptors is a woman in her twenties or thirties in good health.

The chain is built from TRBV28 and TRBJ2-7, with D perhaps matching TRBD1 or TRBD2 (6 bases each). The V gene lost 8 bases and the J gene lost 6 bases, with 17 bases spanning the gap. Per the germline V gene, CDR1 is MDHEN and CDR2 is SYDVKM. CDR3 length: 13 amino acids. In DNA form, the CDR3 reads TGTGCCAGCTGGGCCACCGGAGGGGGCGAGCAGTACTTC. Its translation: CASWATGGGEQYF.

The chain uses TRBV28 and TRBJ1-5, with TRBD1 matching over 7 bases. Germline trimming cut 8 bases from V and 1 base from J; bases unmatched to any gene: 17. The germline V gene has CDR1 MDHEN and CDR2 SYDVKM. This CDR3 is 18 amino acids long. The CDR3 loop reads CASGLPGEGASSNQPQHF. Here the CDR3 DNA reads TGTGCCAGCGGATTGCCAGGGGAGGGGGCATCAAGCAATCAGCCCCAGCATTTT.

A word on this clone: The junction departs from the called germline gene at one end, perhaps through a read error. The rearrangement joins TRBV28 to TRBJ2-1; 7 nucleotides line up with TRBD2. Germline CDR1 and CDR2: MDHEN and SYDVKM. The CDR3 has 17 amino acids. CDR3 bases: TGTGCCAGCAGATTATACCCAGGGCTAGCGGACATCGATGAGCAGTTCTTC. Encoded protein: CASRLYPGLADIDEQFF.

Points on this clone: One junction end disagrees with the germline gene, perhaps due to a read error. V is TRBV5-1 and J is TRBJ2-2; the D gene is possibly TRBD2 (5 bases). This CDR3 region has 15 residues. Per germline, CDR1 SGHRS and CDR2 YFSETQ. The DNA for the CDR3 is TGCGCCAGCAGGTTGGACGGGCGAGGGACCGGGGAGCTGTTTTTT. Translated, it gives CASRLDGRGTGELFF.

J is TRBJ1-2 and V is TRBV19; D is uncertain. The CDR3 has 12 amino acids. The ends were cut back, 3 bases at V and 8 bases at J, with 10 bases in the middle. From germline, CDR1 is LNHDA and CDR2 SQIVND (reference sequence). The CDR3 DNA reads TGTGCCAGTAGTATGGGTCTCGAGGGCTACACCTTC. This sequence encodes CASSMGLEGYTF.

The chain couples TRBV11-2 to TRBJ2-5; D perhaps matches TRBD2 (6 bases). V lost 6 bases and J 4 bases, leaving 12 bases between the germline ends. Per germline, CDR1 SGHAT and CDR2 FQNNGV. The CDR3 runs to 13 residues. The CDR3 bases are TGTGCCAGCAGATATCTAGCGAGAGAGACCCAGTACTTC. It codes for CASRYLARETQYF.

This chain uses TRBV15 with TRBJ2-5, with 8 bases identical to TRBD2. The CDR3 runs to 15 residues. V was clipped by 3 bases and J by 5 bases; unmatched bases: 8. Germline CDR1 is LNHNV and CDR2 is YYDKDF (reference sequence). CDR3 DNA sequence: TGTGCCACCAGCAGCGGGGCGGGAGGAGGCGAGACCCAGTACTTC. It specifies CATSSGAGGGETQYF.

The gene calls are TRBV6-5 and TRBJ2-7, with D possibly TRBD1 on 5 matching bases. Trimming cost V 2 bases and J 2 bases, with 13 bases left between them. The germline V gene has CDR1 MNHEY and CDR2 SVGAGI. The CDR3 is 15 residues long. CDR3 sequence: CASSYAGHLTYEQYF. CDR3 nucleotide sequence: TGTGCCAGCAGTTACGCAGGACACCTGACCTACGAGCAGTACTTC.

This clone occurred a few times. The CDR3 DNA follows: TGTGCCAGCAGCTTGAGCAGCGGGGAGCTGTTTTTT. It encodes CASSLSSGELFF. The chain joins TRBV5-4 to TRBJ2-2, with D uncertain. Trimming removed 1 base at V and 7 bases at J, with 5 bases between. Germline assignment: CDR1 SGHNT and CDR2 YYREEE (reference sequence). This CDR3 is 12 amino acids long.

The V gene is TRBV7-9, the J gene TRBJ2-1, with 10 nucleotides matching TRBD2. Germline-derived CDR1 and CDR2 are SEHNR and FQNEAQ (reference sequence). The CDR3 totals 18 residues. The junction had 8 bases not matched to a gene; V was cut back by 3 bases and J by 0 bases. CDR3: CASSLSSGGSSSYNEQFF. The DNA of the CDR3 is TGTGCCAGCAGCTTGAGTAGCGGGGGGTCGAGCTCCTACAATGAGCAGTTCTTC.

The rearrangement joins TRBV23-1 to TRBJ2-7; D is unclear. TRBV23-1 is an ORF, and what it does is uncertain. Trimming removed 7 bases at V and 4 bases at J, with 8 bases between. This CDR3 spans 11 amino acids. The CDR3 DNA is TGCGCCAGCACCCCAGAATACGAGCAGTACTTC. Its protein is CASTPEYEQYF.

The chain couples TRBV4-1 to TRBJ1-5; D uncertain. Per germline, CDR1 MGHRA and CDR2 YSYEKL. The CDR3 sequence is 14 residues long. V was trimmed by 0 bases and J by 5 bases, leaving 8 bases between them. The CDR3 spells CASSQEGSHQPQHF. CDR3 in DNA: TGCGCCAGCAGCCAAGAAGGGTCCCATCAGCCCCAGCATTTT.

V is TRBV27 and J is TRBJ2-7, with no clear D. The CDR3 covers 12 residues. Germline V gene sequence: CDR1 MNHEY, CDR2 SMNVEV (reference sequence). V was trimmed by 5 bases and J by 6 bases, leaving 11 bases between them. CDR3 region: CASSGFIGEQYF. As DNA, the CDR3 is TGTGCCAGCAGTGGGTTTATCGGCGAGCAGTACTTC.

CDR3: CASSPRGGAEKLFF. The CDR3 DNA follows: TGTGCCAGCAGCCCCAGGGGAGGGGCTGAAAAACTGTTTTTT. The chain links TRBV14 to TRBJ1-4; weak D call: TRBD1 (6 bases). Germline-derived CDR1 and CDR2 are SGHDN and FVKESK. V was pared by 4 bases and J by 7 bases, with 13 bases between. This CDR3 is built from 14 residues. The whole variable domain, filled in from reference TRBV14 and TRBJ1-4, reads EAGVTQFPSHSVIEKGQTVTLRCDPISGHDNLYWYRRVMGKEIKFLLHFVKESKQDESGMPNNRFLAERTGGTYSTLKVQPAELEDSGVYFCASSPRGGAEKLFFGSGTQLSVL.

J is TRBJ1-5 and V is TRBV27, with TRBD1 as a possible D gene (5 bases). V dropped 4 bases and J dropped 5 bases, with 12 bases sitting between them. Germline V gene lookup returns CDR1 MNHEY and CDR2 SMNVEV (reference sequence). This CDR3 has 14 residues. The CDR3: CASSWAGFDQPQHF. The CDR3 bases are TGTGCCAGCAGTTGGGCAGGGTTCGATCAGCCCCAGCATTTT.

The chain employs TRBV6-5 and TRBJ2-7; D is ambiguous. The V gene's germline CDR1 is MNHEY and CDR2 SVGAGI. The V gene lost 5 bases and the J gene lost 3 bases, with 11 bases spanning the gap. CDR3 length equals 13 residues. CDR3 nucleotide sequence: TGTGCCAGCAGTATACACCGGGTCTACGAGCAGTACTTC. It codes for CASSIHRVYEQYF.

The chain employs TRBV5-4 and TRBJ2-3; 8 bases are shared with TRBD2. The ends lost 2 bases at V and 6 bases at J; junction bases unmatched: 5. Germline V CDR1 and CDR2: SGHNT, YYREEE (reference sequence). The CDR3 consists of 14 residues. CDR3 DNA: TGTGCCAGCAGCTTCCCGGGGGGGTCTGATACGCAGTATTTT. Protein product: CASSFPGGSDTQYF.

This clone was counted only a few times. V and J are TRBV2 and TRBJ1-2; D is unresolved. The CDR3 runs to 11 residues. CDR1 SNHLY and CDR2 FYNNEI come from the germline V gene. V lost 3 bases to trimming and J lost 4 bases, with 3 bases between them. CDR3: CASSEGYGYTF. DNA of the CDR3: TGTGCCAGCAGTGAGGGCTATGGCTACACCTTC.

This chain connects TRBV4-2 to TRBJ2-3, with 8 bases lining up with TRBD2. The V gene's germline CDR1 is LGHNA and CDR2 YNFKEQ. Unmatched junction bases numbered 12, after V lost 1 base and J lost 0 bases. CDR3 length: 19 amino acids. The CDR3 bases are TGTGCCAGCAGCCAAGGGGCCACAATAGCGGGAACTAGCACAGATACGCAGTATTTT. Amino acids: CASSQGATIAGTSTDTQYF.

The J gene is TRBJ2-7, the V gene TRBV29-1, with D maybe TRBD1 (5 bases). Between the trimmed V and J ends, which lost 6 bases and 3 bases, there was a span of 12 bases. This CDR3 is built from 12 residues. Germline CDR1 is SQVTM and CDR2 is ANQGSEA. In DNA form, the CDR3 reads TGCAGCGTCACTGACCAGGGCTACGAGCAGTACTTC. The encoded protein is CSVTDQGYEQYF.